These T cell receptor beta chains were read from a single sample in a study of human T cells and chemical hapten exposure. TCRdb ran MiXCR on the reads and lists one entry per CDR3 protein. The sample lists more than 100,000 distinct CDR3 sequences, over 6.5% occurring once. The specimen was whole blood. These receptors were taken from a human donor in good health. Some clones in this sample may be carry-over from other donors' samples. CDR3s include the opening cysteine and the closing phenylalanine or tryptophan. A D gene is named only where the DNA matches it firmly. The size field is filled for only some rows; it gives once, few, many or a size class.

v_call	clone_size	d_call	j_call	cdr3_aa	cdr3_nt
TRBV9	few	TRBD1	TRBJ2-5	CASSVATGQGETQYF	TGTGCCAGCAGCGTAGCTACGGGACAGGGGGAGACCCAGTACTTC
TRBV20-1	many	-	TRBJ2-3	CSLKSSDTQYF	TGCAGTCTGAAGTCCTCGGATACGCAGTATTTT
TRBV10-3	few	TRBD2	TRBJ2-3	CAISGTSGTDTQYF	TGTGCCATCAGTGGGACTAGCGGCACAGATACGCAGTATTTT
TRBV9	-	-	TRBJ2-7	CASSVDLGEQYF	TGTGCCAGCAGCGTAGACTTGGGGGAGCAGTACTTC
TRBV27	few	-	TRBJ1-3	CASRKSSGNTIYF	TGTGCCAGCAGAAAGAGCTCTGGAAACACCATATATTTT
TRBV7-6	many	TRBD2	TRBJ2-1	CASSLALGVAGGSYNEQFF	TGTGCCAGCAGCTTAGCGCTGGGGGTAGCGGGAGGCTCCTACAATGAGCAGTTCTTC
TRBV27	few	-	TRBJ2-1	CASSFSARYNEQFF	TGTGCCAGCAGTTTCTCGGCCCGGTACAATGAGCAGTTCTTC
TRBV5-5	few	TRBD1	TRBJ2-3	CASSTPRGRGDTQYF	TGTGCCAGCAGCACTCCCAGGGGGCGAGGAGATACGCAGTATTTT
TRBV6-1	many	-	TRBJ1-1	CASSEAKTVRTEAFF	TGTGCCAGCAGTGAAGCGAAGACGGTTAGAACTGAAGCTTTCTTT
TRBV5-1	-	-	TRBJ2-7	CASSFDRYYEQYF	TGCGCCAGCAGCTTCGACCGGTACTACGAGCAGTACTTC
TRBV7-2	many	TRBD2	TRBJ2-7	CASSTGLAGYEQYF	TGTGCCAGCAGCACCGGACTAGCGGGGTACGAGCAGTACTTC
TRBV19	many	TRBD1	TRBJ2-5	CASSKDRVETQYF	TGTGCCAGTAGTAAAGACAGGGTGGAGACCCAGTACTTC
TRBV5-1	-	TRBD1	TRBJ2-7	CASSLVGGAEQYF	TGCGCCAGCAGCTTGGTAGGGGGCGCCGAGCAGTACTTC
TRBV27	-	TRBD2	TRBJ2-5	CASNPFAGEQETQYF	TGTGCCAGCAACCCCTTCGCGGGAGAGCAAGAGACCCAGTACTTC
TRBV3-1	-	TRBD2	TRBJ2-5	CASSPRTSGGEETQYF	TGTGCCAGCAGCCCCCGGACTAGCGGGGGAGAAGAGACCCAGTACTTC
TRBV11-2	-	TRBD2	TRBJ2-7	CASRIAGHYEQYF	TGTGCCAGCAGGATAGCGGGACACTACGAGCAGTACTTC
TRBV27	-	-	TRBJ2-7	CASSTGISSEQYF	TGTGCCAGCAGCACAGGGATTTCGTCCGAGCAGTACTTC
TRBV20-1	many	-	TRBJ1-1	CSANTGRNTEAFF	TGCAGTGCTAACACGGGTCGGAACACTGAAGCTTTCTTT
TRBV27	few	-	TRBJ2-7	CASSLRLAGSYEQYF	TGTGCCAGCAGTTTAAGGCTGGCAGGCTCCTACGAGCAGTACTTC
TRBV4-3	few	-	TRBJ1-2	CASSQDSFYGYTF	TGCGCCAGCAGCCAGGACAGTTTCTATGGCTACACCTTC
TRBV6-5	few	TRBD1	TRBJ2-3	CASSSGTGVTDTQYF	TGTGCCAGCAGTTCCGGGACAGGGGTCACAGATACGCAGTATTTT
TRBV7-2	-	TRBD1	TRBJ1-2	CASRGTGWNYGYTF	TGTGCCAGCAGGGGGACAGGGTGGAACTATGGCTACACCTTC
TRBV29-1	few	TRBD1	TRBJ2-7	CSVDSGQGNEQYF	TGCAGCGTAGATTCGGGACAGGGGAACGAGCAGTACTTC
TRBV11-2	few	TRBD2	TRBJ2-1	CASSGGRSPSSYNEQFF	TGTGCCAGCAGCGGCGGGAGATCCCCGAGCTCCTACAATGAGCAGTTCTTC
TRBV7-9	many	TRBD2	TRBJ2-3	CASSYPSGGREDTQYF	TGTGCCAGCAGCTACCCCAGCGGGGGAAGGGAAGATACGCAGTATTTT
TRBV12-3/TRBV12-4	-	-	TRBJ1-1	CASTRGGGTVEAFF	TGTGCCAGCACTCGCGGCGGAGGGACGGTTGAAGCTTTCTTT
TRBV12-3/TRBV12-4	-	TRBD1	TRBJ2-5	CASSVGTGDQETQYF	TGTGCCAGCAGTGTCGGGACAGGGGACCAAGAGACCCAGTACTTC
TRBV5-1	few	-	TRBJ2-1	CASSRAGSYNEQFF	TGCGCCAGCAGTCGGGCTGGCTCCTACAATGAGCAGTTCTTC
TRBV20-1	many	TRBD2	TRBJ2-1	CSARESFGRNQNEQFF	TGCAGTGCTAGAGAGTCGTTCGGGAGGAATCAAAATGAGCAGTTCTTC
TRBV2	few	-	TRBJ2-3	CASSEDSTDTQYF	TGTGCCAGCAGTGAGGACAGCACAGATACGCAGTATTTT
TRBV2	many	-	TRBJ1-1	CASSESGVSTEAFF	TGTGCCAGCAGTGAAAGTGGGGTGAGCACTGAAGCTTTCTTT
TRBV5-6	-	TRBD1	TRBJ1-5	CASSYGTGYSNQPQHF	TGTGCCAGCAGCTATGGGACAGGCTATAGCAATCAGCCCCAGCATTTT
TRBV3-1	few	TRBD2	TRBJ2-1	CASSRTSGMDEQFF	TGTGCCAGCAGTAGGACTAGCGGGATGGATGAGCAGTTCTTC
TRBV20-1	many	TRBD1	TRBJ1-4	CSARDRFRDRPPTNEKLFF	TGCAGTGCTAGAGACCGTTTCCGGGACAGGCCCCCAACTAATGAAAAACTGTTTTTT
TRBV15	-	-	TRBJ2-7	CATSVQGFSYEQYF	TGTGCCACCAGTGTGCAGGGGTTCTCCTACGAGCAGTACTTC
TRBV28	-	-	TRBJ2-7	CASTPFNQRAYEQYF	TGTGCCAGCACTCCATTTAACCAGCGCGCCTACGAGCAGTACTTC
TRBV6-6	few	TRBD2	TRBJ2-1	CASIQGLAGVSDEQFF	TGTGCCAGCATCCAGGGACTAGCGGGAGTGTCGGATGAGCAGTTCTTC
TRBV5-4	many	TRBD1	TRBJ1-2	CASSLRLGQSNYGYTF	TGTGCCAGCAGCTTGCGGCTGGGACAGAGTAACTATGGCTACACCTTC
TRBV4-1	few	-	TRBJ2-1	CASSQEDSGSYNEQFF	TGCGCCAGCAGCCAAGAGGACTCCGGCTCCTACAATGAGCAGTTCTTC
TRBV28	few	-	TRBJ2-5	CASSFRGQETQYF	TGTGCCAGCAGTTTCCGGGGGCAGGAGACCCAGTACTTC
TRBV12-3/TRBV12-4	few	-	TRBJ1-1	CASSLPGDTEAFF	TGTGCCAGCTCCCTCCCAGGGGACACTGAAGCTTTCTTT
TRBV7-9	-	TRBD1	TRBJ2-1	CASSSPGQGDFEQFF	TGTGCCAGCAGCTCGCCGGGACAGGGTGATTTTGAGCAGTTCTTC
TRBV11-2	few	TRBD2	TRBJ2-5	CASSSSGGGYLETQYF	TGTGCCAGCAGCTCTAGCGGGGGGGGATACTTAGAGACCCAGTACTTC
TRBV29-1	few	-	TRBJ2-7	CSVEVGYRYEQYF	TGCAGCGTTGAAGTTGGGTACCGCTACGAGCAGTACTTC
TRBV11-2	-	-	TRBJ2-1	CASSLVGGAVSYNEQFF	TGTGCCAGCAGCTTAGTGGGGGGGGCTGTCTCCTACAATGAGCAGTTCTTC
TRBV4-3	-	-	TRBJ2-7	CASSQAAWTVDEQYF	TGCGCCAGCAGCCAAGCTGCCTGGACGGTTGACGAGCAGTACTTC
TRBV19	many	-	TRBJ1-6	CASSMSGANSPLHF	TGTGCCAGTAGTATGTCGGGGGCCAATTCACCCCTCCACTTT
TRBV7-9	-	-	TRBJ1-2	CASSLKGTREAWGYTF	TGTGCCAGCAGCTTAAAGGGTACCAGGGAGGCCTGGGGCTACACCTTC
TRBV2	many	TRBD1	TRBJ1-1	CASSARTGGTEAFF	TGTGCCAGCAGTGCCCGGACAGGGGGCACTGAAGCTTTCTTT
TRBV20-1	many	-	TRBJ1-1	CSARENTMNTEAFF	TGCAGTGCTAGAGAGAACACCATGAACACTGAAGCTTTCTTT
TRBV30	-	-	TRBJ1-6	CAWSPQGISPFHF	TGTGCCTGGAGTCCTCAGGGTATTTCACCCTTCCACTTT
TRBV2	few	-	TRBJ1-5	CASGGGRDRPNQPQHF	TGTGCCAGCGGCGGGGGGAGGGATCGGCCCAATCAGCCCCAGCATTTT
TRBV12-3/TRBV12-4	-	TRBD1	TRBJ2-7	CASSVGTGNSYEQYF	TGTGCCAGCAGCGTTGGGACAGGGAACTCCTACGAGCAGTACTTC
TRBV9	few	TRBD1	TRBJ1-2	CASSVGVGDRGPRTF	TGTGCCAGCAGCGTAGGGGTGGGGGACAGGGGGCCTCGCACCTTC